The 3 T cell receptor beta chains listed next were all sequenced from one sample in a study of beta chain features in type 1 diabetes. The study's findings and limits: Type 1 diabetes patients showed a moderate but significant shortening of TCRB CDR3s in all four CD4+ subsets.

Since all of the isolated RNA was reverse transcribed, expressed TCRB transcripts were what got sequenced. The protocol was immunoSEQ multiplex PCR, while the TCRdb copy is restricted to in-frame clones and leaves out a portion. This table has around 650,000 clones, around 11% appearing once. No antigen has been identified for these receptors. Sequencing was performed on naive CD4+ T cells from blood. The receptors stem from a man younger than 45 with type 1 diabetes.

The table lists this clone with a few counts. The CDR3 protein is CASAGESKKLFF. In nucleotides, the CDR3 is TGCGCCAGCGCAGGGGAAAGTAAAAAACTGTTTTTT. This chain connects TRBV10-2 to TRBJ1-4; D is perhaps TRBD1 (6 bases). Germline assignment: CDR1 WSHSY and CDR2 SAAADI. Trimming took off 8 bases at V and 9 bases at J, with 13 bases between the two ends. The CDR3 contains 12 residues.

V gene TRBV2 combines with J gene TRBJ1-2, with D maybe TRBD1 (6 bases). Trimming pared 3 bases from V and 7 bases from J, leaving 21 bases between. This CDR3 has 16 residues. The germline CDR1 and CDR2 sequences are SNHLY and FYNNEI. The CDR3 spells CASSDDTGTGRGGYTF. CDR3 sequence (DNA): TGTGCCAGCAGTGACGATACAGGGACCGGTAGGGGTGGCTACACCTTC. The variable domain in full, with the rest retrieved from reference TRBV2 and TRBJ1-2, is EPEVTQTPSHQVTQMGQEVILRCVPISNHLYFYWYRQILGQKVEFLVSFYNNEISEKSEIFDDQFSVERPDGSNFTLKIRSTKLEDSAMYFCASSDDTGTGRGGYTFGSGTRLTVV.

The V gene is TRBV6-5, the J gene TRBJ2-5; the match to TRBD2 covers 9 bases. Germline V gene data show CDR1 as MNHEY and CDR2 as SVGAGI. The CDR3 totals 15 residues. Trimming at V came to 6 bases and at J to 5 bases, leaving 10 bases not matched to a gene. The CDR3, as DNA: TGTGCCAGCAGAGGTCCAGCGGGGGGCCCGGAGACCCAGTACTTC. It encodes CASRGPAGGPETQYF.